This TCR beta chain was observed in a study of CD8 T cells in ankylosing spondylitis. There are 15 residues in the CDR3. Trimming at V came to 6 bases and at J to 2 bases, leaving 8 bases not matched to a gene. In TCRdb, the 5' RACE reads were re-called with MiXCR into one record per CDR3 protein. The table shows roughly 260,000 distinct CDR3 sequences, with over 15% occurring only once. The J gene is TRBJ2-3, the V gene TRBV12-3 or TRBV12-4; 7 bases are shared with TRBD1. This clonotype was sampled from a male donor with ankylosing spondylitis or in good health (not recorded which). Sequenced sample: blood, either unsorted or a sorted T cell fraction (not recorded which). CDR3 coding DNA: TGTGCCAGCAGCGAAACAGGGGCGCACACAGATACGCAGTATTTT. This gives the protein CASSETGAHTDTQYF.